These 13 T cell receptor beta chains originate from one sample sequenced in a study of graft-versus-host responses after intestinal transplantation. This table comes from immunoSEQ multiplex PCR, and its TCRdb copy is limited to in-frame clones, with some not included. This table has 35,000 to 50,000 clones, about 95% appearing once. These receptors have no known antigen. The input for sequencing was unstimulated CD8+ T cells sorted from spleen or lymph node cells, taken before transplant. The source of these receptors is a human donor who was the organ donor for an intestinal transplant.

This clone was counted a few times. This chain uses TRBV6-6 with TRBJ2-7, with no clear D. In germline, CDR1 is MNHNY, CDR2 SVGAGI (reference sequence). V lost 2 bases and J 3 bases, leaving 2 bases between the germline ends. There are 11 residues in the CDR3. This chain's CDR3 is CASSYVYEQYF. CDR3 nucleotide sequence: TGTGCCAGCAGTTACGTCTACGAGCAGTACTTC.

The V call is TRBV6-5, the J call TRBJ1-2; D not certain. CDR3 length: 13 residues. The V end lost 5 bases, the J end lost 5 bases, and 12 bases lay between the germline ends. Germline assignment: CDR1 MNHEY and CDR2 SVGAGI. The DNA of the CDR3 is TGTGCCAGCAGTGAAGGGAGCCCTTATGGCTACACCTTC. As protein: CASSEGSPYGYTF.

The J gene is TRBJ1-2, the V gene TRBV1. TRBV1 is a documented pseudogene. This CDR3 has 18 residues. The CDR3 coding sequence is TGCACCAGCAGCCACCTAGAATCCGGGACGCGGAGCTACTATGGCTACACCTTC. Translated, it gives CTSSHLESGTRSYYGYTF.

V usage is TRBV7-6 and J usage is TRBJ2-7, with TRBD1 matching over 7 bases. The length of the CDR3 is 14 residues. Looked up from germline, CDR1 is SGHVS and CDR2 is FNYEAQ. Trimming removed 1 base from V and 6 bases from J; junction bases left unmatched: 6. This CDR3 is CASSLEGATTEQYF. In DNA, the CDR3 is TGTGCCAGCAGCTTAGAGGGGGCTACTACCGAGCAGTACTTC.

The J gene is TRBJ1-1, the V gene TRBV25-1; no definite D call. Deletions cut 2 bases from V and 1 base from J, with 17 bases between. The CDR3 totals 17 residues. Germline V gene lookup returns CDR1 MGHDK and CDR2 SYGVNS. CDR3 loop: CASSEGGGGLRNTEAFF. CDR3 coding DNA: TGTGCCAGCAGTGAAGGAGGCGGAGGACTTCGGAACACTGAAGCTTTCTTT.

As for this clone: Other nucleotide sequences from this sample produce the same CDR3. V and J are TRBV4-1 and TRBJ1-3; the D is unclear. The CDR3 runs to 15 residues. The germline CDR1 and CDR2 sequences are MGHRA and YSYEKL. V was shortened by 3 bases and J by 2 bases, with 11 bases between the two germline ends. The CDR3 sequence is CASSQDSRAGNTIYF. Here the CDR3 DNA reads TGCGCCAGCAGCCAGGATTCCCGGGCTGGAAACACCATATATTTT.

The chain uses TRBV27 and TRBJ2-7; no definite D call. The CDR3 spans 13 residues. Germline values: CDR1 MNHEY, CDR2 SMNVEV (reference sequence). Trimming removed 8 bases at V and 3 bases at J, with 14 bases between. The CDR3 is CASGLGSLYEQYF. CDR3 bases: TGTGCCAGCGGGCTGGGGTCTCTCTACGAGCAGTACTTC.

This clone was recorded only once. The chain links TRBV4-1 to TRBJ2-7, with TRBD1 matching over 7 bases. The junction had 2 bases not matched to a gene; V was cut back by 2 bases and J by 4 bases. The CDR3 consists of 13 residues. The germline gives CDR1 MGHRA, CDR2 YSYEKL. This CDR3 is CASSQQQGYEQYF. CDR3 DNA sequence: TGCGCCAGCAGCCAACAACAGGGGTACGAGCAGTACTTC.

The chain employs TRBV23-1 and TRBJ1-6, with 7 bases fitting TRBD1. TRBV23-1 is annotated as an ORF whose role is uncertain. V was pared by 8 bases and J by 6 bases, with 10 bases of the junction left unmatched. There are 15 residues in the CDR3. The CDR3 loop is CASLRRDRANSPLHF. For the CDR3, the DNA is TGCGCCAGCCTACGGCGTGACAGGGCTAATTCACCCCTCCACTTT.

This chain uses TRBV15 with TRBJ2-7; 7 bases line up with TRBD1. This CDR3 comprises 15 residues. Germline assignment: CDR1 LNHNV and CDR2 YYDKDF (reference sequence). Trimming at V came to 3 bases and at J to 3 bases, leaving 8 bases not matched to a gene. The CDR3 DNA reads as TGTGCCACCAGCAGCCGGGACAGAAAACACTACGAGCAGTACTTC. Protein sequence: CATSSRDRKHYEQYF. The full variable domain, its missing parts supplied by reference TRBV15 and TRBJ2-7, is DAMVIQNPRYQVTQFGKPVTLSCSQTLNHNVMYWYQQKSSQAPKLLFHYYDKDFNNEADTPDNFQSRRPNTSFCFLDIRSPGLGDTAMYLCATSSRDRKHYEQYFGPGTRLTVT.

The chain joins TRBV11-3 to TRBJ2-1, with 9 bases identical to TRBD1. Germline trimming cut 0 bases from V and 4 bases from J; bases unmatched to any gene: 1. The CDR3 loop spans 15 amino acids. The germline CDR1 and CDR2 sequences are SGHNT and YENEEA. CDR3 bases: TGTGCCAGCAGCTTAGAACAGGGGGCTTACAATGAGCAGTTCTTC. It translates to CASSLEQGAYNEQFF.

This chain links TRBV25-1 with TRBJ1-1, with TRBD1 matching over 12 bases. The V segment lost 5 bases and the J segment 1 base; nucleotides outside the gene matches: 11. CDR3 length: 18 amino acids. Per germline, CDR1 MGHDK and CDR2 SYGVNS. CDR3 DNA sequence: TGTGCCAGCAGTCAGATCGGGACAGGGGGCTTTGAGAACACTGAAGCTTTCTTT. It is translated as CASSQIGTGGFENTEAFF.

The chain couples TRBV5-1 to TRBJ2-7; 8 bases align to TRBD1. CDR3 length: 14 residues. The trim removed 0 bases at V and 5 bases at J, leaving 4 bases unmatched. Per germline, CDR1 SGHRS and CDR2 YFSETQ. DNA of the CDR3: TGCGCCAGCAGCTTGGGGACAGGGCCCGACGAGCAGTACTTC. It codes for CASSLGTGPDEQYF.